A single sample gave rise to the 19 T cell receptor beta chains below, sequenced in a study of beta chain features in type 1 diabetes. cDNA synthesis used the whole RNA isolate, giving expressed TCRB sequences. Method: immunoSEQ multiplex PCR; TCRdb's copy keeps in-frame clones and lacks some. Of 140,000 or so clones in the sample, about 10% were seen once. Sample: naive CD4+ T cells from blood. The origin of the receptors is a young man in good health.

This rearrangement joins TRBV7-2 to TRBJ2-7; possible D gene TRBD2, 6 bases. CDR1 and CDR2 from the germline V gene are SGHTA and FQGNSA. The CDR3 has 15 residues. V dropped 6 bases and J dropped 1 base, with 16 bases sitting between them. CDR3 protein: CASREHGGASYEQYF. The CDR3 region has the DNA TGTGCCAGCAGGGAACACGGGGGTGCGTCCTACGAGCAGTACTTC.

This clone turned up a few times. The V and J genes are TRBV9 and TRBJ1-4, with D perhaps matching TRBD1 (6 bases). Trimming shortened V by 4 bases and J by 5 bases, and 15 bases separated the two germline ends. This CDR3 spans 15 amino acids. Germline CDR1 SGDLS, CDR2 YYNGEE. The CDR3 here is CASSQSGQRNEKLFF. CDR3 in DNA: TGTGCCAGCAGCCAATCAGGACAGAGAAATGAAAAACTGTTTTTT. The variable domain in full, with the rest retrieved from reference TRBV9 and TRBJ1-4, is DSGVTQTPKHLITATGQRVTLRCSPRSGDLSVYWYQQSLDQGLQFLIQYYNGEERAKGNILERFSAQQFPDLHSELNLSSLELGDSALYFCASSQSGQRNEKLFFGSGTQLSVL.

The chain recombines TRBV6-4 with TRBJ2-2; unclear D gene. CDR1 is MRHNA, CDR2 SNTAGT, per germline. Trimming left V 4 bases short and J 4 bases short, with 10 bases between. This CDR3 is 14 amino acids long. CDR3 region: CASSALVSTGELFF. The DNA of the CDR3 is TGTGCCAGCAGTGCCCTCGTGAGCACCGGGGAGCTGTTTTTT.

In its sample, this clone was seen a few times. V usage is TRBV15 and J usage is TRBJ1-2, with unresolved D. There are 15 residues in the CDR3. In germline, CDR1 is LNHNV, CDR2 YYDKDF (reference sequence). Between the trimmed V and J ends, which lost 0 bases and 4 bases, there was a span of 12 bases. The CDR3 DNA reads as TGTGCCACCAGCAGAGACGGGGTGGGTCTCTATGGCTACACCTTC. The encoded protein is CATSRDGVGLYGYTF.

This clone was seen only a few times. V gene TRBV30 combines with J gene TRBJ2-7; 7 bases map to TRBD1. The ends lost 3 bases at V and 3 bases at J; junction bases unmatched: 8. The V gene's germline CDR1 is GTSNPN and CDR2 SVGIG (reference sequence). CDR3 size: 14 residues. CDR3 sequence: CAWRARTGFYEQYF. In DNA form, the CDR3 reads TGTGCCTGGAGAGCCCGGACAGGATTCTACGAGCAGTACTTC.

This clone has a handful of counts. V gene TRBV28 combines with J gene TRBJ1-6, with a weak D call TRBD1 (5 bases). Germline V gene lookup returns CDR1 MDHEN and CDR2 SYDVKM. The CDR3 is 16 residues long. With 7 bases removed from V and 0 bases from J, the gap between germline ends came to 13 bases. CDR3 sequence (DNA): TGTGCCAGCATCAATAGGGGAAGCTCCTATAATTCACCCCTCCACTTT. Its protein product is CASINRGSSYNSPLHF.

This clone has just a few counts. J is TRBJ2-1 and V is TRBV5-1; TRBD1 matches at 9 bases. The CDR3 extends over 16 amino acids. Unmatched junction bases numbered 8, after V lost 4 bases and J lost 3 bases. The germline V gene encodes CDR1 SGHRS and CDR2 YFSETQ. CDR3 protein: CASSAGGQGFYNEQFF. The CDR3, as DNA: TGCGCCAGCAGCGCCGGCGGACAGGGGTTCTACAATGAGCAGTTCTTC.

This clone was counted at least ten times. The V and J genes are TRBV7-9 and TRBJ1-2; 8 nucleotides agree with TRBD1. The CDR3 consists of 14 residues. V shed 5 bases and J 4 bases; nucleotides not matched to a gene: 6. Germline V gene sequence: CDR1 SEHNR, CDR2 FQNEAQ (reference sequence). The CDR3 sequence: CASSDGQGGYGYTF. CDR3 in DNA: TGTGCCAGCAGCGACGGACAGGGAGGCTATGGCTACACCTTC. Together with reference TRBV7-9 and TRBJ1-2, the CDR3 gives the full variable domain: DTGVSQNPRHKITKRGQNVTFRCDPISEHNRLYWYRQTLGQGPEFLTYFQNEAQLEKSRLLSDRFSAERPKGSFSTLEIQRTEQGDSAMYLCASSDGQGGYGYTFGSGTRLTVV.

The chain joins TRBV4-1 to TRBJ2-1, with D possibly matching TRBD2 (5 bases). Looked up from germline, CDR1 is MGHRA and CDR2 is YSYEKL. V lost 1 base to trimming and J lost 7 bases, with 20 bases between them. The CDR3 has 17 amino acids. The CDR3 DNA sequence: TGCGCCAGCAGCCAAGGAAGAGGGCAAGGGCGCGGTAATGAGCAGTTCTTC. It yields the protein CASSQGRGQGRGNEQFF.

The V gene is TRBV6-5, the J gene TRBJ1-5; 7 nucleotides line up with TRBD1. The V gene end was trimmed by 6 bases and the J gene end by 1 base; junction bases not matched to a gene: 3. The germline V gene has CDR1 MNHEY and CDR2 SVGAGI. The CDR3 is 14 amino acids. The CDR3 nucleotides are TGTGCCAGCAGCGTACAGGGGAGCAATCAGCCCCAGCATTTT. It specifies CASSVQGSNQPQHF.

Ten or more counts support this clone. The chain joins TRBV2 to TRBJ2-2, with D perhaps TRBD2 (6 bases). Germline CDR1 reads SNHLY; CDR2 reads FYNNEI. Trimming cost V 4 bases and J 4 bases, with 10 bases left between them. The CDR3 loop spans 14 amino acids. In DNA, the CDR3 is TGTGCCAGCAGTGTGGACGGGAGCACCGGGGAGCTGTTTTTT. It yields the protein CASSVDGSTGELFF.

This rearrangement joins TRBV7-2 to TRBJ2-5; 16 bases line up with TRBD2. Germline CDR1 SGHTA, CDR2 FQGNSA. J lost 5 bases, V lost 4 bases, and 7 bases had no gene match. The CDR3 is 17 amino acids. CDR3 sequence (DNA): TGTGCCAGCAGCTACTCGGGACTAGCGGGGGGGCGTGAGACCCAGTACTTC. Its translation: CASSYSGLAGGRETQYF. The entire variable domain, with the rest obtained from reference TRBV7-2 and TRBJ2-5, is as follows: GAGVSQSPSNKVTEKGKDVELRCDPISGHTALYWYRQSLGQGLEFLIYFQGNSAPDKSGLPSDRFSAERTGGSVSTLTIQRTQQEDSAVYLCASSYSGLAGGRETQYFGPGTRLLVL.

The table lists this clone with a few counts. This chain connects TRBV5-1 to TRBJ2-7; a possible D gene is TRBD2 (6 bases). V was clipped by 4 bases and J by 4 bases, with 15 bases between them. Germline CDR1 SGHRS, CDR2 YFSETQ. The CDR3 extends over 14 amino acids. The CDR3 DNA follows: TGCGCCAGCAGCCAAAAGGACGGGGGTTACGAGCAGTACTTC. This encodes CASSQKDGGYEQYF.

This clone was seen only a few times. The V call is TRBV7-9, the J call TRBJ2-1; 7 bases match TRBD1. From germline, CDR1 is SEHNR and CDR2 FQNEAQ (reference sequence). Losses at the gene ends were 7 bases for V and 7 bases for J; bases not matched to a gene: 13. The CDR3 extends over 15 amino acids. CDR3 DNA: TGTGCCAGCACCGACCTGAGGGGGCCTTATAATGAGCAGTTCTTC. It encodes CASTDLRGPYNEQFF.

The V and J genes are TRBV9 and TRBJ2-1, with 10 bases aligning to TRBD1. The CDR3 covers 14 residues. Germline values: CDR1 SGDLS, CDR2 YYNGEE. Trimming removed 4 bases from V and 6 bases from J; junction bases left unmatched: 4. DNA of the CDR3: TGTGCCAGCAGCCTGCGGGACAGGGGCAATGAGCAGTTCTTC. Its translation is CASSLRDRGNEQFF.

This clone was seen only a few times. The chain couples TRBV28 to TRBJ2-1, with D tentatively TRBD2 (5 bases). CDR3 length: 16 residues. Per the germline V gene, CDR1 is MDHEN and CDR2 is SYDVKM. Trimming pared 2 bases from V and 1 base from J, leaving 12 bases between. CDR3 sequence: CASSLGGKKSYNEQFF. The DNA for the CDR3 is TGTGCCAGCAGTTTAGGAGGAAAAAAATCCTACAATGAGCAGTTCTTC.

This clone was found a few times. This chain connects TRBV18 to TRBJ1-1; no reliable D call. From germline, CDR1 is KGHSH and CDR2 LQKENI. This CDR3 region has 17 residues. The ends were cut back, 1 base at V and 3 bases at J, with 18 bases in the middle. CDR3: CASSPQEGSAVDTEAFF. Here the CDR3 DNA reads TGTGCCAGCTCACCACAGGAAGGTTCGGCGGTCGACACTGAAGCTTTCTTT.

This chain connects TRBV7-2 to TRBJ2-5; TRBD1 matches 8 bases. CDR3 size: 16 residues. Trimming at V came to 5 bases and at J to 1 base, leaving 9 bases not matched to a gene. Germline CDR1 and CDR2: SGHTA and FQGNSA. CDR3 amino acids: CASSLDDRGSQETQYF. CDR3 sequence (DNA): TGTGCCAGCAGCCTCGACGACAGGGGCTCCCAAGAGACCCAGTACTTC.

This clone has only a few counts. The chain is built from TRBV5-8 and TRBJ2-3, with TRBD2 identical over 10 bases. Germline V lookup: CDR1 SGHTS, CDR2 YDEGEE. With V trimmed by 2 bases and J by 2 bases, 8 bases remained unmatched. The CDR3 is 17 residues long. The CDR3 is CASSFSPLAGVTDTQYF. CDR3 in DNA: TGTGCCAGCAGCTTTTCACCCCTAGCGGGGGTCACAGATACGCAGTATTTT.